This TCR beta chain stems from a study of shared clonotypes between healthy human individuals. This CDR3 is built from 11 residues. Trimming took 3 bases from V and 2 from J, leaving 4 bases between them. Germline CDR1 reads GTSNPN; CDR2 reads SVGIG (reference sequence). TCRdb's table, derived via immunoSEQ multiplex PCR, lists solely in-frame clones and lacks some. The data contain about 490,000 clones, about 82% of them seen just once; the ten biggest clones take up 13%. About this clone itself: Other DNA sequences within the sample encode an identical CDR3.

The chain recombines TRBV30 with TRBJ2-5; D uncertain. Sequenced: PBMCs. This clonotype was obtained from a woman aged 40 to 49 in good health. Some clones in this sample may be carry-over from other donors' samples. The CDR3: CAWSQQETQYF. DNA of the CDR3: TGTGCCTGGAGCCAACAAGAGACCCAGTACTTC.